This is a list of T cell receptor beta chains from one sample in a study of blood T cell repertoires in COVID-19. Only in-frame clones appear in the TCRdb table, and some are missing; sequencing was by immunoSEQ multiplex PCR. This repertoire shows around 250,000 clones, over 70% found once; its top ten account for approximately 6%. Material for sequencing was peripheral blood. These receptors originate from a man older than 75 with acute or convalescent COVID-19. Each CDR3 is given with its conserved first and last residue. The D gene is left open where the match is weak. A clone size is listed for some rows: how often the clone was seen (once, few, many), or a class if it is expanded.

D | J | size | V | length | CDR3 | DNA
TRBD1 | TRBJ1-5 | NA | TRBV24-1 | 17 | CATSDSIQGAGNQPQHF | TGTGCCACCAGTGACTCCATTCAGGGGGCAGGCAATCAGCCCCAGCATTTT
NA | TRBJ1-3 | NA | TRBV3-1/TRBV3-2 | 13 | CASSPGAGNTIYF | TGTGCCAGCAGCCCAGGGGCTGGAAACACCATATATTTT
NA | TRBJ2-5 | NA | TRBV7-2 | 14 | CASSLYGLRETQYF | TGTGCCAGCAGCTTATACGGACTGAGAGAGACCCAGTACTTC
NA | TRBJ1-1 | NA | TRBV5-1 | 16 | CASSPAGLLPNTEAFF | TGCGCCAGCAGTCCGGCCGGGTTGCTTCCGAACACTGAAGCTTTCTTT
NA | TRBJ2-2 | NA | TRBV3-1/TRBV3-2 | 13 | CASSQVASGELFF | TGTGCCAGCTCCCAGGTGGCGTCCGGGGAGCTGTTTTTT
NA | TRBJ2-3 | NA | TRBV7-3 | 14 | CASSLAGFTDTQYF | TGTGCCAGCAGCTTAGCGGGGTTCACAGATACGCAGTATTTT
NA | TRBJ1-1 | NA | TRBV28 | 12 | CALNELNTEAFF | TGTGCCCTAAACGAATTGAACACTGAAGCTTTCTTT
NA | TRBJ1-5 | NA | TRBV12-3/TRBV12-4 | 13 | CASSRRYNQPQHF | TGTGCCAGCAGCCGGAGATACAATCAGCCCCAGCATTTT
TRBD2 | TRBJ2-3 | NA | TRBV7-9 | 15 | CASSFTSGSTDTQYF | TGTGCCAGCAGCTTCACTAGCGGAAGCACAGATACGCAGTATTTT
TRBD2 | TRBJ2-3 | NA | TRBV15 | 16 | CATSGGLAGGTDTQYF | TGTGCCACCAGCGGAGGACTAGCGGGGGGCACAGATACGCAGTATTTT
TRBD2 | TRBJ2-1 | NA | TRBV2 | 15 | CASKPSGGTYNEQFF | TGTGCCAGCAAGCCTAGCGGGGGTACCTACAATGAGCAGTTCTTC
NA | TRBJ1-2 | NA | TRBV7-3 | 13 | CASSEPGDYGYTF | TGTGCCAGCAGCGAGCCGGGAGACTATGGCTACACCTTC
NA | TRBJ2-3 | NA | TRBV28 | 13 | CASSTTGQNTQYF | TGTGCCAGTTCTACGACGGGACAAAATACGCAGTATTTT
NA | TRBJ1-5 | NA | TRBV20-1 | 14 | CSASPEFPGQPQHF | TGCAGTGCTAGTCCGGAATTCCCGGGTCAGCCCCAGCATTTT
TRBD2 | TRBJ2-2 | NA | TRBV5-1 | 14 | CASSLAAGVGELFF | TGCGCCAGCAGCTTGGCAGCGGGAGTCGGGGAGCTGTTTTTT
TRBD1 | TRBJ1-4 | once | TRBV9 | 15 | CASSVAGTGGEKLFF | TGTGCCAGCAGCGTAGCTGGGACAGGAGGCGAAAAACTGTTTTTT
TRBD2 | TRBJ2-1 | NA | TRBV5-4 | 15 | CASSFRAGVNNEQFF | TGTGCCAGCAGCTTTAGGGCGGGGGTTAACAATGAGCAGTTCTTC
TRBD1 | TRBJ1-2 | NA | TRBV11-2 | 16 | CASSRTGTGGPYGYTF | TGTGCCAGCAGCCGTACCGGGACAGGGGGCCCCTATGGCTACACCTTC
NA | TRBJ1-5 | NA | TRBV19 | 15 | CASSSDRSSNQPQHF | TGTGCCAGTAGTAGCGACAGGAGTAGCAATCAGCCCCAGCATTTT
TRBD1 | TRBJ1-2 | NA | TRBV5-1 | 13 | CASSQTGNYGYTF | TGCGCCAGCAGCCAGACAGGGAACTATGGCTACACCTTC
NA | TRBJ2-2 | NA | TRBV7-2 | 16 | CASRRPGTRSTGELFF | TGTGCCAGCAGAAGACCCGGGACACGGTCGACCGGGGAGCTGTTTTTT
NA | TRBJ1-2 | NA | TRBV18 | 14 | CASSPSGGKGGYTF | TGTGCCAGCTCACCGTCGGGGGGCAAAGGTGGCTACACCTTC
NA | TRBJ1-6 | few | TRBV6-4 | 16 | CASSDSAGAYNSPLHF | TGTGCCAGCAGTGACAGTGCAGGGGCTTATAATTCACCCCTCCACTTT
TRBD1 | TRBJ1-1 | NA | TRBV9 | 17 | CASSDGQGALMNTEAFF | TGTGCCAGCAGCGATGGACAGGGCGCCCTCATGAACACTGAAGCTTTCTTT
NA | TRBJ1-5 | NA | TRBV27 | 14 | CASSLEGRYQPQHF | TGTGCCAGCAGTTTAGAAGGGAGGTATCAGCCCCAGCATTTT
NA | TRBJ2-1 | NA | TRBV12-3/TRBV12-4 | 11 | CASSRQVEQFF | TGTGCCAGCAGCCGACAGGTTGAGCAGTTCTTC
TRBD1 | TRBJ2-3 | NA | TRBV7-9 | 16 | CASSSTGGSPTDTQYF | TGTGCCAGCAGCTCTACAGGGGGTTCCCCCACAGATACGCAGTATTTT
TRBD1 | TRBJ2-1 | once | TRBV11-2 | 15 | CASSITTGQVNEQFF | TGTGCCAGCAGCATAACGACGGGACAGGTCAATGAGCAGTTCTTC
TRBD1 | TRBJ2-7 | few | TRBV5-6 | 14 | CASSYYRGPYEQYF | TGTGCCAGCAGCTACTACAGGGGTCCCTACGAGCAGTACTTC
NA | TRBJ1-2 | NA | TRBV29-1 | 12 | CSVAGTNKGYTF | TGCAGCGTTGCCGGGACAAATAAGGGCTACACCTTC
NA | TRBJ1-5 | NA | TRBV9 | 13 | CASSVQENQPQHF | TGTGCCAGCAGCGTACAGGAAAATCAGCCCCAGCATTTT
TRBD1 | TRBJ1-4 | NA | TRBV4-1 | 14 | CASSPQGGNEKLFF | TGCGCCAGCAGCCCGCAGGGGGGTAATGAAAAACTGTTTTTT
NA | TRBJ2-5 | NA | TRBV28 | 12 | CASSYRRETQYF | TGTGCCAGCAGCTACAGACGGGAGACCCAGTACTTC
TRBD1 | TRBJ2-2 | once | TRBV18 | 14 | CASRGQANTGELFF | TGTGCCAGCCGGGGACAGGCGAACACCGGGGAGCTGTTTTTT
NA | TRBJ2-7 | NA | TRBV7-8 | 17 | CASSDVERRQISYEQYF | TGTGCCAGCAGCGACGTGGAGCGGCGGCAGATCTCCTACGAGCAGTACTTC
NA | TRBJ2-7 | NA | TRBV7-8 | 14 | CASSFAGGPYEQYF | TGTGCCAGCAGCTTCGCAGGGGGGCCCTACGAGCAGTACTTC
TRBD2 | TRBJ2-1 | NA | TRBV10-3 | 16 | CAISEFQPGLSHEQFF | TGTGCCATCAGTGAATTTCAACCGGGACTAAGCCATGAGCAGTTCTTC
TRBD1 | TRBJ1-2 | many | TRBV7-2 | 16 | CASRRTGGAYGYGYTF | TGTGCCAGCAGGAGGACAGGGGGCGCGTATGGCTATGGCTACACCTTC
TRBD2 | TRBJ2-7 | NA | TRBV11-2 | 17 | CASSRGTSGRANYEQYF | TGTGCCAGCAGCCGAGGGACTAGCGGGAGGGCCAACTACGAGCAGTACTTC
TRBD2 | TRBJ2-1 | NA | TRBV27 | 16 | CASSSPSGGGYNEQFF | TGTGCCAGCAGTTCCCCTAGCGGGGGGGGGTACAATGAGCAGTTCTTC
NA | TRBJ2-1 | NA | TRBV6-5 | 15 | CASSYSRGPYNEQFF | TGTGCCAGCAGTTACTCTCGAGGGCCATACAATGAGCAGTTCTTC
TRBD1 | TRBJ1-5 | few | TRBV27 | 14 | CASSLGDRVQPQHF | TGTGCCAGCAGTTTAGGTGACAGGGTACAGCCCCAGCATTTT
NA | TRBJ2-5 | few | TRBV5-1 | 15 | CASSLGGTDQETQYF | TGCGCCAGCAGCTTGGGCGGGACAGATCAAGAGACCCAGTACTTC
NA | TRBJ1-2 | NA | TRBV5-6 | 14 | CASSWSRPRGGYTF | TGTGCCAGCAGCTGGTCGAGGCCCAGAGGTGGCTACACCTTC
TRBD2 | TRBJ2-7 | NA | TRBV5-1 | 18 | CASSLSGANNYLSHEQYF | TGCGCCAGCAGCCTTAGCGGGGCAAACAACTACCTCTCCCACGAGCAGTACTTC
NA | TRBJ2-2 | few | TRBV6-2/TRBV6-3 | 11 | CASSLYRELFF | TGTGCCAGCAGCCTATACAGGGAGCTGTTTTTT
NA | TRBJ1-3 | once | TRBV5-1 | 15 | CASSLEGGSGNTIYF | TGCGCCAGCAGCTTGGAAGGGGGCTCTGGAAACACCATATATTTT
TRBD2 | TRBJ2-1 | NA | TRBV30 | 16 | CAWSGLGLAGGGEQFF | TGTGCCTGGAGTGGACTCGGACTAGCGGGAGGGGGTGAGCAGTTCTTC
NA | TRBJ1-1 | NA | TRBV11-3 | 13 | CASSQGLNTEAFF | TGTGCCAGCAGCCAGGGGCTGAACACTGAAGCTTTCTTT
NA | TRBJ2-3 | NA | TRBV6-8 | 10 | CASRGVAQYF | TGTGCCAGCAGAGGGGTGGCGCAGTATTTT
TRBD1 | TRBJ2-2 | NA | TRBV5-4 | 16 | CASSPAGTANTGELFF | TGTGCCAGCAGCCCGGCCGGGACAGCGAACACCGGGGAGCTGTTTTTT
NA | TRBJ1-1 | NA | TRBV3-1/TRBV3-2 | 15 | CASSQTAAMNTEAFF | TGTGCCAGCAGCCAGACTGCGGCGATGAACACTGAAGCTTTCTTT
NA | TRBJ2-1 | NA | TRBV7-8 | 17 | CASSLGSKGKVFNEQFF | TGTGCCAGCAGCTTAGGGAGCAAGGGGAAGGTGTTTAATGAGCAGTTCTTC
TRBD2 | TRBJ2-5 | NA | TRBV4-1 | 17 | CASSQVHSSGGQETQYF | TGCGCCAGCAGCCAAGTCCATTCTAGCGGGGGTCAAGAGACCCAGTACTTC
TRBD1 | TRBJ1-2 | once | TRBV10-1 | 16 | CASRTEQGARLYGYTF | TGCGCCAGCCGAACAGAGCAGGGGGCGCGGCTCTATGGCTACACCTTC
NA | TRBJ2-1 | NA | TRBV5-1 | 14 | CASSLELGANEQFF | TGCGCCAGCAGCTTGGAGTTGGGGGCAAATGAGCAGTTCTTC
TRBD1 | TRBJ1-6 | NA | TRBV19 | 15 | CASSITGDLGSPLHF | TGTGCCAGTAGTATCACAGGGGACCTGGGATCACCCCTCCACTTT
NA | TRBJ2-1 | NA | TRBV5-1 | 16 | CASSGGTAGTYNEQFF | TGCGCCAGCAGCGGGGGGACGGCGGGTACCTACAATGAGCAGTTCTTC
TRBD2 | TRBJ2-7 | NA | TRBV11-2 | 15 | CASSSTSGRTYEQYF | TGTGCCAGCAGCTCCACTAGCGGGCGCACATACGAGCAGTACTTC
TRBD1 | TRBJ2-2 | NA | TRBV5-1 | 17 | CASSFGPGQGNTGELFF | TGCGCCAGCAGCTTTGGACCGGGACAGGGTAACACCGGGGAGCTGTTTTTT